What follows describes a single TCR beta chain. V lost 0 bases to trimming and J lost 3 bases, with 11 bases between them. CDR3 size: 15 residues. This entry comes from a study of blood T cell repertoires in COVID-19. Study-level background: Samples came from the United States, Italy and Spain, spanning acute and convalescent COVID-19. T cells, B-cell-depleted T cells, or PBMCs supplied cDNA or gDNA.

In the original workflow: Amplifying reference gene primers gave estimates of nucleated cell counts. Repertoires were generated with immunoSEQ multiplex PCR, while TCRdb's copy carries only in-frame clones and drops some. That table gives V, J and clone size, and the DNA gave D and trimming. The data show 120,000 to 150,000 clones, about 82% seen once. Sequences were obtained from peripheral blood. The clonotype comes from a middle-aged woman with active or convalescent COVID-19. V and J are TRBV5-3 and TRBJ2-3; possible D gene TRBD1, 5 bases. TRBV5-3 is given ORF status, its function remaining uncertain. CDR3 loop: CARSLVQGNTDTQYF. The CDR3 DNA follows: TGTGCCAGAAGCTTGGTGCAGGGCAATACAGATACGCAGTATTTT.